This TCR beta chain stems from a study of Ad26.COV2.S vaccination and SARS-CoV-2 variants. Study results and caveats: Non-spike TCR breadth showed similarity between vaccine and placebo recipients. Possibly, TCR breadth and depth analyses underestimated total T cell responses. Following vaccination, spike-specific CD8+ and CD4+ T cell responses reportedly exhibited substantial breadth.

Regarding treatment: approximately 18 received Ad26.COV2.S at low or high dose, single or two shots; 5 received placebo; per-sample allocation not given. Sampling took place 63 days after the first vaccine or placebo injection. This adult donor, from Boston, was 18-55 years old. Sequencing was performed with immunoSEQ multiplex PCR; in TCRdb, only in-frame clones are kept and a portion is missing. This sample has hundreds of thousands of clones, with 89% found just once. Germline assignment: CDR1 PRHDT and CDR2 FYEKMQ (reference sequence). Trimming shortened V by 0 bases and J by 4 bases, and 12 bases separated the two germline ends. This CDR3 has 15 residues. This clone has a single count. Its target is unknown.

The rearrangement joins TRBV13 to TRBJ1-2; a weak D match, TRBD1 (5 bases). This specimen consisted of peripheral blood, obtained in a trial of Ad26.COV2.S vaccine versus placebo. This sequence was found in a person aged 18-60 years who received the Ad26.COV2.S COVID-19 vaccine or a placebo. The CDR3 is CASSLGPGYGYGYTF. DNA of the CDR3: TGTGCCAGCAGCTTAGGCCCAGGGTACGGCTATGGCTACACCTTC.